The rows below give T cell receptor beta chains drawn from one sample of a study of blood T cell repertoires in COVID-19. Assay used: immunoSEQ multiplex PCR; TCRdb lists only in-frame clones, some missing. Of hundreds of thousands of clones in the sample, 70% to 90% were seen once. The sequenced sample consisted of peripheral blood. The receptors come from a man aged 35 to 55 with acute or convalescent COVID-19. Each CDR3 is given with its conserved first and last residue. Fields, in order: J gene, clone size, V gene, CDR3 protein. Expanded clones get a size class; other rows say once, few or many, or leave the size out.

J: TRBJ2-7; size: once; V: TRBV28; CDR3: CASSLRDSRSEQYF
J: TRBJ1-2; size: once; V: TRBV5-1; CDR3: CASSADSLENYGYTF
J: TRBJ2-1; size: once; V: TRBV10-1; CDR3: CASLGLAGGPQNEQFF
J: TRBJ2-3; size: .; V: TRBV5-6; CDR3: CASSPKRFDTDTQYF
J: TRBJ2-2; size: .; V: TRBV6-1; CDR3: CASSAGLYGGATGELFF
J: TRBJ2-1; size: .; V: TRBV9; CDR3: CASSVEEREDYEQFF
J: TRBJ2-5; size: .; V: TRBV4-1; CDR3: CASSLLAGGPSETQYF
J: TRBJ1-2; size: .; V: TRBV5-8; CDR3: CASTDRTGTNYGYTF
J: TRBJ1-4; size: once; V: TRBV2; CDR3: CASSQGLSNEKLFF
J: TRBJ2-1; size: .; V: TRBV19; CDR3: CASTLDRAPYNEQFF
J: TRBJ2-2; size: once; V: TRBV5-6; CDR3: CASSLKPWTAPITGELFF
J: TRBJ1-1; size: .; V: TRBV9; CDR3: CASSVGPGPNTEAFF
J: TRBJ1-1; size: .; V: TRBV4-3; CDR3: CASSQDSRGIATEAFF
J: TRBJ1-2; size: .; V: TRBV3-1/TRBV3-2; CDR3: CASSQGGVSGYGYTF
J: TRBJ2-2; size: once; V: TRBV6-6; CDR3: CASSYSDRGNTGELFF
J: TRBJ2-3; size: few; V: TRBV24-1; CDR3: CATSDPAEVVTQYF
J: TRBJ2-7; size: .; V: TRBV5-4; CDR3: CASSPSAGEAHEQYF
J: TRBJ2-7; size: .; V: TRBV19; CDR3: CASSITSGGYFYEQYF
J: TRBJ1-2; size: .; V: TRBV25-1; CDR3: CASSEYIQGYGYTF
J: TRBJ1-1; size: .; V: TRBV11-3; CDR3: CASSSGPREAFF
J: TRBJ2-7; size: .; V: TRBV5-5; CDR3: CASSLDSGNTYEQYF
J: TRBJ2-1; size: .; V: TRBV5-4; CDR3: CASSSSLAGDHNEQFF
J: TRBJ1-6; size: .; V: TRBV19; CDR3: CATREGSSSYNSPLHF
J: TRBJ2-5; size: .; V: TRBV5-4; CDR3: CASSLASETQYF
J: TRBJ2-7; size: few; V: TRBV29-1; CDR3: CSVAGENSYEQYF
J: TRBJ1-6; size: once; V: TRBV7-8; CDR3: CASSLAQGPNSPLHF
J: TRBJ2-5; size: .; V: TRBV5-1; CDR3: CASSFTGPQETQYF
J: TRBJ1-3; size: .; V: TRBV5-1; CDR3: CASSLVAGGGNTIYF
J: TRBJ1-4; size: .; V: TRBV7-6; CDR3: CASSPGIDPATNEKLFF
J: TRBJ2-7; size: .; V: TRBV24-1; CDR3: CATSGRGDRVRQYF
J: TRBJ1-6; size: .; V: TRBV3-1/TRBV3-2; CDR3: CASSQGGYINSPLHF
J: TRBJ1-2; size: .; V: TRBV2; CDR3: CASRRTVDGYTF
J: TRBJ2-7; size: .; V: TRBV27; CDR3: CASSYSSPPYEQYF
J: TRBJ1-1; size: .; V: TRBV3-1/TRBV3-2; CDR3: CASRYSMNTEAFF
J: TRBJ2-3; size: once; V: TRBV6-5; CDR3: CASRTSTDTQYF
J: TRBJ1-2; size: .; V: TRBV6-5; CDR3: CASSNGQGVDYGYTF